The 5 T cell receptor beta chains below come from one sample, sequenced in a study of cytomegalovirus exposure and HLA in healthy donors (dated by TCRdb to about 2017). The method behind the library was the immunoSEQ multiplex PCR assay. TCRdb limited this immuneACCESS table to in-frame rearrangements with V and J called. A share of clones is missing; checked studies link under half to unresolved V genes, and the rest is unexplained. In this sample the table shows over 150,000 clones, around 92% of which occur a single time. The ten largest clones take up 4% to 5% of the sample. Sequencing was carried out using PBMCs. These receptor sequences come from a man in his late teens or twenties in good health and CMV-seropositive.

CDR3 residues: CSVSKSDGTNHGYTF. In DNA, the CDR3 is TGCAGCGTTTCCAAGTCCGACGGGACAAACCATGGCTACACCTTC. The chain joins TRBV29-1 to TRBJ1-2; maybe TRBD1 (6 bases). The CDR3 extends over 15 amino acids. Trimming stripped 5 bases from V and 6 bases from J, with 22 bases between. Germline V gives CDR1 SQVTM, CDR2 ANQGSEA.

The chain employs TRBV28 and TRBJ2-1, with 7 bases fitting TRBD1. Germline CDR1 and CDR2: MDHEN and SYDVKM. The length of the CDR3 is 15 residues. The V gene end was trimmed by 4 bases and the J gene end by 5 bases; junction bases not matched to a gene: 8. DNA for the CDR3: TGTGCCAGCAGTTACTCACAGGGGCCTCACAATGAGCAGTTCTTC. It translates to CASSYSQGPHNEQFF.

This chain uses TRBV10-3 with TRBJ2-2, with a weak D call TRBD2 (6 bases). V lost 5 bases and J lost 0, with 13 bases in between. CDR3 size: 16 residues. Per the germline V gene, CDR1 is ENHRY and CDR2 is SYGVKD. CDR3 sequence: CAISSGSTPNTGELFF. The CDR3 DNA sequence: TGTGCCATCAGTTCCGGGAGTACCCCGAACACCGGGGAGCTGTTTTTT.

The gene calls are TRBV4-1 and TRBJ2-7, with a possible D match to TRBD2 (6 bases). The CDR3 runs to 13 residues. The V gene lost 5 bases and the J gene lost 4 bases, with 12 bases spanning the gap. The germline V gene encodes CDR1 MGHRA and CDR2 YSYEKL. In DNA form, the CDR3 reads TGCGCCAGCAGCTCGACAGCGGGTTACGAGCAGTACTTC. This codes for CASSSTAGYEQYF.

This sequence joins TRBV5-1 and TRBJ2-1; 7 nucleotides line up with TRBD2. The CDR3 length is 12 residues. The V gene's germline CDR1 is SGHRS and CDR2 YFSETQ. V was clipped by 0 bases and J by 12 bases; unmatched bases: 3. CDR3 coding DNA: TGCGCCAGCAGCTTGGATGCGGGAGTGCAGTTCTTC. It translates to CASSLDAGVQFF.